This is a list of T cell receptor beta chains from one sample in a study of blood T cell repertoires in COVID-19. Profiled with immunoSEQ multiplex PCR; TCRdb holds only in-frame clones, not every one. The sample shows 30,000 to 35,000 clones, 75% to 80% of them seen only once. The specimen was peripheral blood. Receptors were obtained from a human donor in a cohort sampled during active COVID-19. The CDR3 runs from the conserved cysteine through the conserved F or W. D genes are given only for firm matches. Expanded clones are given a class, and other clones once, few, many or no size at all.

TRBJ2-2,TRBD2,TRBV3-1/TRBV3-2,NA,TGTGCCAGCAGCCAAGTTCTAGCGGGGTTTACCGGGGAGCTGTTTTTT,CASSQVLAGFTGELFF
TRBJ2-1,TRBD2,TRBV7-2,NA,TGTGCCAGCAGCTTAGTGGTGGCGCGGGGGGGCGGTGAGCAGTTCTTC,CASSLVVARGGGEQFF
TRBJ2-1,TRBD2,TRBV7-9,NA,TGTGCCAGCAGCTTAGGGGGACTAGCGGGCAATGAGCAGTTCTTC,CASSLGGLAGNEQFF
TRBJ2-1,TRBD2,TRBV6-5,once,TGTGCCAGCAGGAAGGGGAAGCGGGAGATAGATGAGCAGTTCTTC,CASRKGKREIDEQFF
TRBJ1-4,NA,TRBV15,NA,TGTGCCACCAGCAGAGATTTAAGGAGACTCAGCAATGAAAAACTGTTTTTT,CATSRDLRRLSNEKLFF
TRBJ2-7,TRBD1,TRBV6-2/TRBV6-3,NA,TGTGCCAGCAGTTATAAGGAAGGGACAGGGTTCTACGAGCAGTACTTC,CASSYKEGTGFYEQYF
TRBJ1-1,NA,TRBV6-5,NA,TGTGCCAGCAGTTCAGGGATTTTCACTGAAGCTTTCTTT,CASSSGIFTEAFF
TRBJ1-4,NA,TRBV18,NA,TGTGCCAGCTCACCGAGACTGGCCTCAACTAATGAAAAACTGTTTTTT,CASSPRLASTNEKLFF
TRBJ2-2,TRBD1,TRBV29-1,NA,TGCAGCGTCGTGACCGGGACAGGGGAACCCGGGGAGCTGTTTTTT,CSVVTGTGEPGELFF
TRBJ2-1,TRBD1,TRBV9,NA,TGTGCCAGCAGCGTAGAGGGGGCTACCAGTGAGCAGTTCTTC,CASSVEGATSEQFF
TRBJ2-7,TRBD1,TRBV2,NA,TGTGCCAGCAGTAGCACAACAGGGGTGGGAAACGAGCAGTACTTC,CASSSTTGVGNEQYF
TRBJ1-2,TRBD1,TRBV2,NA,TGTGCCAGCAGTGAAATAGTAGGAGGGACAGGGGCGTATGGCTACACCTTC,CASSEIVGGTGAYGYTF
TRBJ2-2,NA,TRBV6-5,NA,TGTGCCAGCAGTTACCGAGGCCGGGAGCTGTTTTTT,CASSYRGRELFF
TRBJ2-7,NA,TRBV3-1/TRBV3-2,once,TGTGCCAGCAGCCAAGGGTCAGGATTGGGCGAGCAGTACTTC,CASSQGSGLGEQYF
TRBJ2-3,TRBD2,TRBV9,NA,TGTGCCAGCAGCGTAGGAGGTCCCAGACTAGCCCAAGCCACAGATACGCAGTATTTT,CASSVGGPRLAQATDTQYF
TRBJ2-1,TRBD2,TRBV4-1,NA,TGCGCCAGCAGCCAGCGGGGGACTCCTTGGGGTCAAGAGCAGTTCTTC,CASSQRGTPWGQEQFF
TRBJ1-3,TRBD1,TRBV6-6,NA,TGTGCCAGCACGTCGACAGGGACTGGAAACACCATATATTTT,CASTSTGTGNTIYF
TRBJ2-5,NA,TRBV6-2/TRBV6-3,NA,TGTGCCAGCAGTCGCCCAAAACGGGTCCAAGAGACCCAGTACTTC,CASSRPKRVQETQYF
TRBJ2-7,TRBD2,TRBV18,NA,TGTGCCAGCTCACCAAGGACTAGCGGGGTCTCCTACGAGCAGTACTTC,CASSPRTSGVSYEQYF
TRBJ2-1,TRBD2,TRBV4-1,once,TGCGCCAGCAGCCAAGATAGGCGGGGGGCCAACACTGAGCAGTTCTTC,CASSQDRRGANTEQFF
TRBJ2-5,NA,TRBV3-1/TRBV3-2,NA,TGTGCCAGCAGCCAGAGTTATGAGACCCAGTACTTC,CASSQSYETQYF
TRBJ1-1,TRBD1,TRBV6-2/TRBV6-3,NA,TGTGCCAGCAGCCAAGATGGGTCTGGACAGGCCCAAGGGGCTTTCTTT,CASSQDGSGQAQGAFF
TRBJ1-1,TRBD1,TRBV19,NA,TGTGCCAGTAGTATATTTGGGACAGGGAAGATTGCTGAAGCTTTCTTT,CASSIFGTGKIAEAFF
TRBJ2-5,TRBD2,TRBV7-9,NA,TGTGCCAGCAGGCTTTCTAGCGGGGGCCACCAAGAGACCCAGTACTTC,CASRLSSGGHQETQYF
TRBJ1-5,TRBD1,TRBV5-1,NA,TGCGCCATCTCTCAGGGGGCAGGCAATCAGCCCCAGCATTTT,CAISQGAGNQPQHF
TRBJ2-7,NA,TRBV10-3,NA,TGTGCCATCAGTGAGGCGGCATCGTACGAGCAGTACTTC,CAISEAASYEQYF
TRBJ2-2,NA,TRBV7-9,NA,TGTGCCAGCAGCTTAGTCGGTACTGCTACGAACACCGGGGAGCTGTTTTTT,CASSLVGTATNTGELFF
TRBJ2-5,TRBD2,TRBV10-2,NA,TGCGCCAGCAGTTGGACTAGCGGGGGGTCGCAAGAGACCCAGTACTTC,CASSWTSGGSQETQYF
TRBJ1-5,NA,TRBV27,NA,TGTGCCAGCAGCCCAACAGGGACTCAGCCCCAGCATTTT,CASSPTGTQPQHF
TRBJ2-3,TRBD2,TRBV6-5,NA,TGTGCCAGCAGTAGACTAGCGACTAGCACAGATACGCAGTATTTT,CASSRLATSTDTQYF